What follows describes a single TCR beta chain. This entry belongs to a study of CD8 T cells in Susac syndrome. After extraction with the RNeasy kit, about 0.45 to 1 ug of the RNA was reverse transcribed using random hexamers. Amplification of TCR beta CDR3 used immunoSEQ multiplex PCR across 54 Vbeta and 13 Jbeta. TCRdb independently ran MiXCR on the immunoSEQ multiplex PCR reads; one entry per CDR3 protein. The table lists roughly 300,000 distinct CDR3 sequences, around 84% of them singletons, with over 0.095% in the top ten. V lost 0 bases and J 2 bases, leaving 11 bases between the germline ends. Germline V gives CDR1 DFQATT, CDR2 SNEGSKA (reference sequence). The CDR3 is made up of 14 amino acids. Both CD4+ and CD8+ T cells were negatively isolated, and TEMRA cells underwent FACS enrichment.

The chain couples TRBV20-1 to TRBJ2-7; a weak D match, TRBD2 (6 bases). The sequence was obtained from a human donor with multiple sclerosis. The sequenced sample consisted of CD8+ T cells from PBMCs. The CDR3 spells CSARDTGVAYEQYF. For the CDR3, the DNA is TGCAGTGCTAGAGATACGGGAGTCGCCTACGAGCAGTACTTC.